This T cell receptor (beta chain) emerged from a study of OX40 agonist ivuxolimab in advanced cancers. Study conclusions and caveats: Relative to CD4+, CD8+ T cells held more expanded clones on average.

Germline loops: CDR1 SGDLS, CDR2 YYNGEE. CDR3 length: 13 amino acids. V trimming: 2 bases; J trimming: 4 bases; junction bases outside the gene matches: 1. To note about this clone: Its antigen is undetermined.

Clones were read by immunoSEQ multiplex PCR, and TCRdb kept only the in-frame ones, dropping some. The profile shows 65,000 to 90,000 clones, approximately 86% of them singletons. The genes are TRBV9 and TRBJ2-5, with 8 bases identical to TRBD1. The starting material was CD4+ or CD8+ T cells sorted from blood, obtained in a trial of the OX40 agonist ivuxolimab. The receptor was isolated from an adult with an advanced solid tumor such as melanoma, head and neck, liver or kidney cancer. The CDR3 is CASSVGQGETQYF. The CDR3 DNA sequence: TGTGCCAGCAGCGTTGGACAGGGAGAGACCCAGTACTTC.